Following are 19 T cell receptor beta chains from one sample sequenced in a study of CD8 T cells in ankylosing spondylitis. TCRdb re-called the 5' RACE reads with MiXCR, one entry per CDR3 protein. The sample contains about 160,000 distinct CDR3 sequences, roughly 10% of which appear only once. The source material was blood, either unsorted or a sorted T cell fraction (not recorded which). The receptors stem from a female donor with ankylosing spondylitis or in good health (not recorded which).

This sequence joins TRBV20-1 and TRBJ1-1; no clear D gene. Trimming cost V 4 bases and J 6 bases, with 12 bases left between them. The CDR3 has 12 residues. CDR1 and CDR2 (germline): DFQATT, SNEGSKA (reference sequence). The CDR3: CSATGVWAEAFF. CDR3 coding DNA: TGCAGTGCTACCGGTGTTTGGGCTGAAGCTTTCTTT.

This clonotype was counted a few times. J is TRBJ1-1 and V is TRBV6-5; no reliable D call. The germline V gene encodes CDR1 MNHEY and CDR2 SVGAGI. V gave up 2 bases and J gave up 4 bases, with 11 bases separating them. This CDR3 region has 14 residues. This CDR3 is CASSYPREATEAFF. The CDR3 DNA reads as TGTGCCAGCAGTTACCCCCGTGAGGCCACTGAAGCTTTCTTT.

This chain joins TRBV6-1 and TRBJ2-4, with 10 positions matching TRBD2. The V gene end was trimmed by 0 bases and the J gene end by 9 bases; junction bases not matched to a gene: 17. The CDR3 contains 19 residues. Germline V lookup: CDR1 MNHNS, CDR2 SASEGT. Here the CDR3 reads CASSEAPGEGGLAWFIQYF. The CDR3 nucleotides are TGTGCCAGCAGTGAAGCCCCCGGGGAGGGGGGACTAGCGTGGTTCATTCAGTACTTC.

This clonotype was seen a few times. The chain uses TRBV29-1 and TRBJ1-2; D gene unclear. CDR1 and CDR2 from the germline V gene are SQVTM and ANQGSEA. The CDR3 loop spans 14 amino acids. V lost 3 bases and J lost 6, with 17 bases in between. In DNA, the CDR3 is TGCAGCGTTGATCGGCACCCAGACCCAAATGGCTACACCTTC. This gives the protein CSVDRHPDPNGYTF.

This chain links TRBV4-3 with TRBJ2-7; 12 positions match TRBD1. Trimming at V came to 4 bases and at J to 7 bases, leaving 5 bases not matched to a gene. The CDR3 runs 14 residues. Germline CDR1 and CDR2: LGHNA and YSLEER. The CDR3 loop reads CASSPGQGAREQYF. DNA for the CDR3: TGCGCCAGCAGCCCGGGACAGGGGGCGCGGGAGCAGTACTTC.

This clonotype was counted a few times. One end of the junction does not line up with germline, which may come from a read error. V and J are TRBV6-2 or TRBV6-3 and TRBJ2-7; D remains unclear. CDR3 length: 12 residues. Per germline, CDR1 MNHEY and CDR2 SVGEGT. CDR3 in DNA: TGTGCTAGCAGGCCGGGCCTAGGGGAGCAGTACTTC. Protein product: CASRPGLGEQYF.

The chain combines TRBV28 with TRBJ2-2, with TRBD1 matching 9 bases. Trimming removed 2 bases from V and 6 bases from J; junction bases left unmatched: 10. CDR1 MDHEN and CDR2 SYDVKM come from the germline V gene. The CDR3 covers 17 residues. The CDR3 coding sequence is TGTGCCAGCAGTTTAAAATCCGGGACAGGGTCCGCCGGGGAGCTGTTTTTT. Protein sequence: CASSLKSGTGSAGELFF.

This clonotype came up a few times. The chain uses TRBV2 and TRBJ2-1; 7 nucleotides match TRBD2. The CDR3 covers 15 residues. CDR1 and CDR2 (germline): SNHLY, FYNNEI. V was pared by 7 bases and J by 8 bases, with 14 bases of the junction left unmatched. In DNA, the CDR3 is TGTGCCAGCACCCTCGGTAGGGACTATGAGGATGAGCAGTTCTTC. This encodes CASTLGRDYEDEQFF.

This clonotype has a count of ten or more. The rearrangement uses TRBV4-1 and TRBJ1-5, with D maybe TRBD1 (6 bases). CDR1 MGHRA and CDR2 YSYEKL come from the germline V gene. V was shortened by 1 base and J by 5 bases, with 12 bases between the two germline ends. This CDR3 has 15 residues. The CDR3 protein is CASSQGVRGYQPQHF. In DNA form, the CDR3 reads TGCGCCAGCAGCCAAGGGGTCAGGGGATATCAGCCCCAGCATTTT.

This clonotype was observed a few times. The chain carries TRBV7-6 and TRBJ1-1; 7 bases map to TRBD1. J lost 6 bases, V lost 1 base, and 5 bases had no gene match. The germline V gene has CDR1 SGHVS and CDR2 FNYEAQ. The CDR3 loop spans 14 amino acids. CDR3 sequence (DNA): TGTGCCAGCAGCTTAGGCCGGACAGGCGCTGAAGCTTTCTTT. Its translation is CASSLGRTGAEAFF.

This rearrangement joins TRBV20-1 to TRBJ2-1; 9 bases are a match to TRBD2. CDR1 DFQATT and CDR2 SNEGSKA come from the germline V gene (reference sequence). Losses at the gene ends were 2 bases for V and 0 bases for J; bases not matched to a gene: 17. The length of the CDR3 is 20 residues. Written as DNA, the CDR3 is TGCAGTGCTAGACCCTCAGCGGGAGGCCGTAGACTGAGCTCCTACAATGAGCAGTTCTTC. Protein product: CSARPSAGGRRLSSYNEQFF.

This clonotype was seen only a few times. The chain links TRBV25-1 to TRBJ1-5; a possible D gene is TRBD1 (6 bases). Germline CDR1 and CDR2: MGHDK and SYGVNS. This CDR3 contains 16 residues. V was clipped by 6 bases and J by 0 bases, with 15 bases between them. In DNA form, the CDR3 reads TGTGCCAGCAGCCCCTGGGGGGCACCTAGCAATCAGCCCCAGCATTTT. Encoded protein: CASSPWGAPSNQPQHF. Variable domain in full (rest from reference TRBV25-1 and TRBJ1-5): EADIYQTPRYLVIGTGKKITLECSQTMGHDKMYWYQQDPGMELHLIHYSYGVNSTEKGDLSSESTVSRIRTEHFPLTLESARPSHTSQYLCASSPWGAPSNQPQHFGDGTRLSIL.

The genes are TRBV5-6 and TRBJ2-1; D ambiguous. V was clipped by 3 bases and J by 2 bases, with 18 bases between them. Germline lookup yields CDR1 SGHDT and CDR2 YYEEEE. This CDR3 comprises 17 residues. CDR3 in DNA: TGTGCCAGCAGCTCCCTGGCGGTCCGCGACACCTACAATGAGCAGTTCTTC. Residues: CASSSLAVRDTYNEQFF.

The chain recombines TRBV29-1 with TRBJ1-2; D is unclear. V was clipped by 4 bases and J by 9 bases, with 9 bases between them. The V gene's germline CDR1 is SQVTM and CDR2 ANQGSEA. This CDR3 is 10 amino acids long. The DNA for the CDR3 is TGCAGCGTTGGGGCTAGGAGCTACACCTTC. Translated, it gives CSVGARSYTF. Based on the CDR3 plus reference TRBV29-1 and TRBJ1-2, the full variable domain is SAVISQKPSRDICQRGTSLTIQCQVDSQVTMMFWYRQQPGQSLTLIATANQGSEATYESGFVIDKFPISRPNLTFSTLTVSNMSPEDSSIYLCSVGARSYTFGSGTRLTVV.

This clonotype was picked up a small number of times. The junction departs from germline at one end; a sequencing error may be responsible. The CDR3 loop is CASGLPGPRDF. CDR3 sequence (DNA): TGTGCTAGTGGTTTGCCGGGTCCGAGGGATTTT. The J gene is TRBJ1-3, the V gene TRBV12-5; D is unclear. CDR1 LGHNT and CDR2 FRNRAP come from the germline V gene. The CDR3 has 11 residues.

This clonotype has only a few counts. The chain recombines TRBV28 with TRBJ2-7, with D possibly being TRBD2 (6 bases). Trimming took 2 bases from V and 0 from J, leaving 20 bases between them. Germline V gives CDR1 MDHEN, CDR2 SYDVKM. The CDR3 has 18 residues. CDR3 sequence: CASSLRLGGGKSSYEQYF. The CDR3 DNA follows: TGTGCCAGCAGTTTAAGACTCGGTGGGGGGAAAAGCTCCTACGAGCAGTACTTC.

This clonotype showed up many times. This chain links TRBV30 with TRBJ1-1; 8 bases are a match to TRBD1. This CDR3 is built from 12 residues. Germline V lookup: CDR1 GTSNPN, CDR2 SVGIG (reference sequence). V trimming: 8 bases; J trimming: 8 bases; junction bases outside the gene matches: 10. The CDR3 bases are TGTGCCCTCAGTTTCCAGGGGGCGGAAGCTTTCTTT. This gives the protein CALSFQGAEAFF.

V and J are TRBV12-3 or TRBV12-4 and TRBJ1-4; TRBD1 aligns across 9 bases. The length of the CDR3 is 19 residues. V shed 4 bases and J 7 bases; nucleotides not matched to a gene: 19. The CDR3: CASSSSGTGKGRKGEKLFF. DNA for the CDR3: TGTGCCAGCAGTTCGTCCGGGACAGGGAAAGGGAGAAAGGGTGAAAAACTGTTTTTT.

This sequence joins TRBV6-2 or TRBV6-3 and TRBJ2-7, with D possibly matching TRBD2 (5 bases). V lost 2 bases and J lost 2, with 7 bases in between. The CDR3 length is 13 residues. CDR1 is MNHEY, CDR2 SVGEGT, per germline. CDR3 coding DNA: TGTGCCAGCAGTTACAACGGGGCCTACGAGCAGTACTTC. The encoded protein is CASSYNGAYEQYF.